Below, 16 T cell receptor beta chains from the same sample are listed, as sequenced in a study of cytomegalovirus exposure and HLA in healthy donors. A multiplex PCR was run with 60 Vbeta primers and 13 Jbeta primers. Assay used: immunoSEQ multiplex PCR; TCRdb lists only in-frame clones, some missing. The sample shows roughly 190,000 clones, over 65% of them seen only once. The source material was PBMCs. The receptor source for this set is a woman younger than 45 in good health and CMV-seronegative.

This chain uses TRBV29-1 with TRBJ2-7; D not certain. The CDR3 contains 14 residues. V was shortened by 0 bases and J by 2 bases, with 11 bases between the two germline ends. CDR1 and CDR2 from the germline V gene are SQVTM and ANQGSEA. CDR3 sequence: CSVEDRYQPYEQYF. The CDR3 nucleotides are TGCAGCGTTGAAGACAGATACCAACCCTACGAGCAGTACTTC.

This clone turned up a few times. V usage is TRBV5-1 and J usage is TRBJ1-3; 7 positions match TRBD1. This CDR3 spans 15 amino acids. V lost 4 bases, J lost 9 bases, and 13 bases stayed unmatched. CDR1 and CDR2 from the germline V gene are SGHRS and YFSETQ. In DNA form, the CDR3 reads TGCGCCAGCAGCGCCGGGACAGCAGATCGGGGCACCATATATTTT. Amino acids: CASSAGTADRGTIYF.

The V gene is TRBV29-1, the J gene TRBJ2-7; TRBD1 matches at 11 bases. The ends lost 7 bases at V and 0 bases at J; junction bases unmatched: 2. The germline V gene has CDR1 SQVTM and CDR2 ANQGSEA. CDR3 size: 13 residues. The CDR3: CSGGQGDSYEQYF. In nucleotides, the CDR3 is TGCAGCGGGGGACAGGGGGACTCCTACGAGCAGTACTTC.

This clone was counted only a few times. This chain links TRBV19 with TRBJ1-4; TRBD1 might be the D (5 bases). This CDR3 is 13 amino acids long. With 10 bases removed from V and 6 bases from J, the gap between germline ends came to 15 bases. Germline assignment: CDR1 LNHDA and CDR2 SQIVND (reference sequence). CDR3 sequence reads: CATHPRGDEKLFF. The CDR3 bases are TGTGCCACTCACCCCCGGGGGGATGAAAAACTGTTTTTT.

The chain uses TRBV9 and TRBJ1-1, with D possibly matching TRBD1 (6 bases). CDR1 SGDLS and CDR2 YYNGEE come from the germline V gene. Trimming removed 1 base from V and 3 bases from J, with 19 bases in between. CDR3 length equals 17 residues. For the CDR3, the DNA is TGTGCCAGCAGCGTAAACATAATTGGGGGCGAATACACTGAAGCTTTCTTT. Amino acid sequence: CASSVNIIGGEYTEAFF.

V gene TRBV29-1 combines with J gene TRBJ1-2; D is undetermined. The CDR3 is 11 residues long. Per germline, CDR1 SQVTM and CDR2 ANQGSEA. This CDR3 reads CGAGGNYGYTF. The CDR3 region has the DNA TGCGGAGCGGGAGGAAACTATGGCTACACCTTC.

The chain combines TRBV5-6 with TRBJ2-5, with D possibly being TRBD2 (7 bases). Germline-derived CDR1 and CDR2 are SGHDT and YYEEEE. There are 16 residues in the CDR3. Trimming left V 0 bases short and J 5 bases short, with 17 bases between. CDR3: CASSLGFGGPGETQYF. CDR3 DNA: TGTGCCAGCAGCTTGGGTTTCGGGGGGCCAGGGGAGACCCAGTACTTC.

The chain carries TRBV7-8 and TRBJ2-3, with TRBD2 matching 10 bases. Looked up from germline, CDR1 is SGHVS and CDR2 is FQNEAQ. V shed 0 bases, J shed 0 bases, and the junction held 12 bases outside the gene matches. The CDR3 has 20 residues. In DNA, the CDR3 is TGTGCCAGCAGCTTAGCGCGAATCACTAGCGGGGCTCCGAGCACAGATACGCAGTATTTT. Its translation: CASSLARITSGAPSTDTQYF.

The rearrangement joins TRBV19 to TRBJ2-3, with D unclear. Deletions cut 5 bases from V and 2 bases from J, with 14 bases between. Germline CDR1 and CDR2: LNHDA and SQIVND (reference sequence). CDR3 size: 15 residues. This chain's CDR3 is CASSGFGYYTDTQYF. CDR3 DNA: TGTGCCAGTAGTGGCTTCGGGTACTACACAGATACGCAGTATTTT.

This clone turned up a few times. CDR3 loop: CASSNSWTGELFF. The CDR3 DNA reads as TGTGCCAGCAGCAACAGTTGGACCGGGGAGCTGTTTTTT. The V gene is TRBV11-2, the J gene TRBJ2-2; D is unclear. Trimming took off 5 bases at V and 5 bases at J, with 9 bases between the two ends. Germline V lookup: CDR1 SGHAT, CDR2 FQNNGV. The CDR3 has 13 residues.

J is TRBJ2-2 and V is TRBV29-1; 9 bases are a match to TRBD1. Per germline, CDR1 SQVTM and CDR2 ANQGSEA. The CDR3 covers 14 residues. The V segment lost 3 bases and the J segment 4 bases; nucleotides outside the gene matches: 3. The CDR3 reads CSVEGQGFTGELFF. For the CDR3, the DNA is TGCAGCGTTGAGGGACAGGGCTTCACCGGGGAGCTGTTTTTT.

A remark on this clone: Additional DNA sequences in this sample encode the identical CDR3. The genes are TRBV5-4 and TRBJ2-7; TRBD2 matches at 7 bases. CDR3 length equals 13 residues. V lost 4 bases to trimming and J lost 2 bases; unmatched junction nucleotides: 3. Germline loops: CDR1 SGHNT, CDR2 YYREEE (reference sequence). CDR3 DNA: TGTGCCAGCAGCACCGGGACTACCTACGAGCAGTACTTC. Its protein is CASSTGTTYEQYF.

The rearrangement joins TRBV6-1 to TRBJ1-2; D may be TRBD1 (5 bases). CDR1 is MNHNS, CDR2 SASEGT, per germline. This CDR3 has 14 amino acids. V was shortened by 9 bases and J by 3 bases, with 17 bases between the two germline ends. CDR3 coding DNA: TGTGCCAGTAGCCCAGGGAATTCTCACTATGGCTACACCTTC. It specifies CASSPGNSHYGYTF.

This clone was detected only a few times. The CDR3 here is CASSLARGGQETQYF. DNA of the CDR3: TGTGCCAGCAGCTTAGCGCGAGGGGGCCAAGAGACCCAGTACTTC. This sequence joins TRBV7-6 and TRBJ2-5; tentatively, D is TRBD1 (6 bases). Trimming cost V 0 bases and J 1 base, with 9 bases left between them. The CDR3 has 15 amino acids. CDR1 SGHVS and CDR2 FNYEAQ come from the germline V gene.

The V gene is TRBV6-1, the J gene TRBJ1-5; D gene uncertain. CDR1 is MNHNS and CDR2 is SASEGT in the germline V gene. The CDR3 runs to 13 residues. V lost 5 bases to trimming and J lost 7 bases, with 12 bases between them. The CDR3 DNA sequence: TGTGCCAGCAGTCCTCACAGTGACCAGCCCCAGCATTTT. Translating gives CASSPHSDQPQHF.

V gene TRBV7-8 combines with J gene TRBJ1-6; 8 bases match TRBD1. The CDR3 runs 18 residues. From germline, CDR1 is SGHVS and CDR2 FQNEAQ. The ends lost 1 base at V and 6 bases at J; junction bases unmatched: 11. CDR3 coding DNA: TGTGCCAGCAGCTTAGTTCCTGGGGAGACAGGGGTTAATTCACCCCTCCACTTT. This codes for CASSLVPGETGVNSPLHF. The full variable domain, with the rest looked up from reference TRBV7-8 and TRBJ1-6, is GAGVSQSPRYKVAKRGQDVALRCDPISGHVSLFWYQQALGQGPEFLTYFQNEAQLDKSGLPSDRFFAERPEGSVSTLKIQRTQQEDSAVYLCASSLVPGETGVNSPLHFGNGTRLTVT.